This entry lists 28 T cell receptor beta chains sequenced from one sample in a study of blood T cell repertoires in COVID-19. The method was immunoSEQ multiplex PCR; TCRdb's version includes in-frame clones alone and lacks a portion of them. The sample shows about 270,000 clones, about 89% of them seen only once. Sequences were obtained from peripheral blood. The receptors derive from a woman aged 60-75 years who had recovered from COVID-19.

The CDR3 region is CASSEQGGNQPQHF. The CDR3 nucleotides read TGTGCCAGCAGTGAACAGGGGGGAAATCAGCCCCAGCATTTT. This sequence joins TRBV6-4 and TRBJ1-5; 8 bases line up with TRBD1. The junction had 2 bases not matched to a gene; V was cut back by 3 bases and J by 4 bases. Germline assignment: CDR1 MRHNA and CDR2 SNTAGT. The CDR3 spans 14 residues.

The gene calls are TRBV9 and TRBJ2-6, with a weak D call TRBD1 (6 bases). The CDR3 extends over 18 amino acids. Germline V CDR1 and CDR2: SGDLS, YYNGEE. V lost 2 bases to trimming and J lost 0 bases, with 15 bases between them. CDR3 in DNA: TGTGCCAGCAGCGTGTACCATCGGACAGCCTCTGGGGCCAACGTCCTGACTTTC. Encoded protein: CASSVYHRTASGANVLTF.

This clone is a singleton in its sample. This rearrangement joins TRBV2 to TRBJ2-3, with 7 positions matching TRBD1. This CDR3 is built from 15 residues. Germline trimming cut 1 base from V and 6 bases from J; bases unmatched to any gene: 7. Germline lookup yields CDR1 SNHLY and CDR2 FYNNEI. CDR3 in DNA: TGTGCCAGCAGTGAAGGGCGACAGGGTGGGGATACGCAGTATTTT. It yields the protein CASSEGRQGGDTQYF.

The chain is built from TRBV9 and TRBJ1-1; D is uncertain. V lost 3 bases and J lost 8, with 14 bases in between. Germline CDR1 reads SGDLS; CDR2 reads YYNGEE. The CDR3 has 13 amino acids. The CDR3 is CASSARTQQEAFF. The CDR3 coding sequence is TGTGCCAGCAGCGCCCGGACTCAACAGGAAGCTTTCTTT.

The rearrangement uses TRBV28 and TRBJ1-5; D may be TRBD1 (6 bases). The CDR3 length is 12 residues. From germline, CDR1 is MDHEN and CDR2 SYDVKM. V was trimmed by 11 bases and J by 4 bases, leaving 12 bases between them. In DNA form, the CDR3 reads TGTGCCGCCGTGGGGGCTAATCAGCCCCAGCATTTT. Protein: CAAVGANQPQHF.

The rearrangement joins TRBV6-5 to TRBJ1-4; 9 nucleotides line up with TRBD1. V dropped 5 bases and J dropped 8; count of bases not matched to a gene: 9. The length of the CDR3 is 15 residues. From germline, CDR1 is MNHEY and CDR2 SVGAGI. CDR3 sequence (DNA): TGTGCCAGCAGTCGGAAACAGGGGGCAGTGGAAAAACTGTTTTTT. Translating it yields CASSRKQGAVEKLFF.

This chain connects TRBV7-3 to TRBJ2-1, with 10 bases matching TRBD1. Germline V lookup: CDR1 SGHTA, CDR2 FQGTGA. The CDR3 runs 14 residues. V was pared by 5 bases and J by 6 bases, with 4 bases of the junction left unmatched. This CDR3 is CASSMDRGSNEQFF. The DNA of the CDR3 is TGTGCCAGCAGCATGGACAGGGGGTCCAATGAGCAGTTCTTC.

For this clone: Mismatch with germline at one junction end may stem from a read error. The V call is TRBV7-6, the J call TRBJ1-4, with D perhaps TRBD1 (6 bases). Germline CDR1 reads SGHVS; CDR2 reads FNYEAQ. This CDR3 comprises 15 residues. CDR3 coding DNA: TGTGCCAGCAGCGCCCCCGGGACAACGAATGAAAAACTGTTTTTT. It translates to CASSAPGTTNEKLFF. Full variable domain (remainder filled in from reference TRBV7-6 and TRBJ1-4): GAGVSQSPRYKVTKRGQDVALRCDPISGHVSLYWYRQALGQGPEFLTYFNYEAQQDKSGLPNDRFSAERPEGSISTLTIQRTEQRDSAMYRCASSAPGTTNEKLFFGSGTQLSVL.

V and J are TRBV7-3 and TRBJ1-1; 7 bases are a match to TRBD1. J lost 8 bases, V lost 5 bases, and 8 bases had no gene match. CDR3 length: 13 amino acids. Looked up from germline, CDR1 is SGHTA and CDR2 is FQGTGA. The CDR3 is CASSLRATGEAFF. CDR3 DNA: TGTGCCAGCAGCCTTCGGGCGACAGGGGAAGCTTTCTTT.

The chain combines TRBV11-3 with TRBJ2-7; 7 bases are shared with TRBD1. The CDR3 runs 14 residues. V lost 4 bases, J lost 1 base, and 4 bases stayed unmatched. The germline V gene encodes CDR1 SGHNT and CDR2 YENEEA. Written as DNA, the CDR3 is TGTGCCAGCAGCTGGGGACAGTCTTCCTACGAGCAGTACTTC. Protein: CASSWGQSSYEQYF.

This clone was seen once. With a much larger clone just one base away, this may be a read error. V usage is TRBV5-4 and J usage is TRBJ1-1, with a weak D call TRBD1 (5 bases). This CDR3 is 13 amino acids long. The germline V gene encodes CDR1 SGHNT and CDR2 YYREEE (reference sequence). V was pared by 4 bases and J by 1 base, with 8 bases between. The CDR3: CASSAGGNTEAFF. The CDR3 DNA is TGTGCCAGCAGCGCCGGGGGGAACACTGAAGCTTTCTTT.

CDR3 bases: TGTGCCAGCAGCTTGGCTTCTAGCTGGGCCGTCCAAGAGACCCAGTACTTC. It codes for CASSLASSWAVQETQYF. V gene TRBV5-4 combines with J gene TRBJ2-5; D perhaps matches TRBD2 (5 bases). Trimming took 0 bases from V and 1 from J, leaving 16 bases between them. The germline gives CDR1 SGHNT, CDR2 YYREEE (reference sequence). The length of the CDR3 is 17 residues.

This sequence joins TRBV7-3 and TRBJ1-2, with TRBD1 matching over 11 bases. V trimming: 3 bases; J trimming: 8 bases; junction bases outside the gene matches: 2. Germline-derived CDR1 and CDR2 are SGHTA and FQGTGA. The CDR3 totals 13 residues. The CDR3 here is CASSLGQGGGYTF. CDR3 sequence (DNA): TGTGCCAGCAGCTTGGGACAGGGGGGCGGCTACACCTTC.

The chain couples TRBV29-1 to TRBJ2-5; TRBD1 matches at 7 bases. This CDR3 has 11 amino acids. Germline lookup yields CDR1 SQVTM and CDR2 ANQGSEA. V lost 6 bases and J lost 4; bases outside the gene matches: 2. CDR3 sequence (DNA): TGCAGCGTCCAGGGGGTAGAGACCCAGTACTTC. Its protein is CSVQGVETQYF.

The V gene is TRBV24-1, the J gene TRBJ2-1; D might be TRBD1 (6 bases). CDR3 size: 17 residues. The germline CDR1 and CDR2 sequences are KGHDR and SFDVKD. V lost 5 bases, J lost 2 bases, and 18 bases lay in between. CDR3 DNA sequence: TGTGCCACCAGTGCCCTAAAGGGGGTCGCACCCTACAATGAGCAGTTCTTC. Translation: CATSALKGVAPYNEQFF.

The gene calls are TRBV6-2 or TRBV6-3 and TRBJ1-4, with 9 bases that match TRBD1. CDR1 and CDR2 from the germline V gene are MNHEY and SVGEGT. The CDR3 has 15 amino acids. V lost 6 bases, J lost 8 bases, and 10 bases stayed unmatched. CDR3: CASSQQGAVYEKLFF. The CDR3 DNA sequence: TGTGCCAGCAGCCAACAGGGGGCGGTCTACGAAAAACTGTTTTTT.

The chain uses TRBV7-2 and TRBJ2-1; tentatively, D is TRBD2 (7 bases). V lost 2 bases and J lost 3, with 11 bases in between. Germline-derived CDR1 and CDR2 are SGHTA and FQGNSA. CDR3 length: 15 residues. The CDR3 DNA is TGTGCCAGCAGCTTACGGGGGGCAGGCTACAATGAGCAGTTCTTC. It codes for CASSLRGAGYNEQFF.

The J gene is TRBJ2-1, the V gene TRBV7-9, with no clear D. Trimming cost V 5 bases and J 8 bases, with 13 bases left between them. Per the germline V gene, CDR1 is SEHNR and CDR2 is FQNEAQ (reference sequence). This CDR3 has 13 amino acids. CDR3: CASSPLNRYEQFF. CDR3 bases: TGTGCCAGCAGCCCCTTGAATCGGTATGAGCAGTTCTTC.

The chain carries TRBV11-2 and TRBJ2-7; D unclear. The CDR3 totals 14 residues. CDR1 is SGHAT and CDR2 is FQNNGV in the germline V gene. V was clipped by 5 bases and J by 0 bases, with 11 bases between them. As DNA, the CDR3 is TGTGCCAGCAGCCCGACACCTTCCTCCTACGAGCAGTACTTC. Encoded protein: CASSPTPSSYEQYF.

The rearrangement links TRBV18 to TRBJ2-1; TRBD2 matches at 12 bases. From germline, CDR1 is KGHSH and CDR2 LQKENI. The CDR3 extends over 18 amino acids. Losses at the gene ends were 3 bases for V and 0 bases for J; bases not matched to a gene: 6. The CDR3 reads CASSPLLAGGSSYNEQFF. The CDR3 DNA is TGTGCCAGCTCACCTTTACTAGCGGGGGGCAGCTCCTACAATGAGCAGTTCTTC.

The CDR3 region has the DNA TGTGCCAGCAGTTACACTAGCGGGGGGGCCGGTGAGCAGTTCTTC. Residues: CASSYTSGGAGEQFF. The chain combines TRBV6-5 with TRBJ2-1; 13 bases are shared with TRBD2. Germline lookup yields CDR1 MNHEY and CDR2 SVGAGI. V shed 2 bases, J shed 9 bases, and the junction held 4 bases outside the gene matches. The CDR3 is 15 residues long.

The chain carries TRBV7-9 and TRBJ1-2; no clear D gene. The ends were cut back, 2 bases at V and 8 bases at J, with 9 bases in the middle. The CDR3 length is 12 residues. The germline V gene has CDR1 SEHNR and CDR2 FQNEAQ (reference sequence). The CDR3 loop is CASSLRVSGYTF. The DNA of the CDR3 is TGTGCCAGCAGCTTACGGGTTAGCGGCTACACCTTC. Using reference TRBV7-9 and TRBJ1-2 for the parts outside the CDR3, the full variable domain is DTGVSQNPRHKITKRGQNVTFRCDPISEHNRLYWYRQTLGQGPEFLTYFQNEAQLEKSRLLSDRFSAERPKGSFSTLEIQRTEQGDSAMYLCASSLRVSGYTFGSGTRLTVV.

The genes are TRBV29-1 and TRBJ2-5, with D maybe TRBD2 (5 bases). V was clipped by 6 bases and J by 5 bases, with 13 bases between them. The CDR3 spans 12 residues. Germline CDR1 is SQVTM and CDR2 is ANQGSEA. CDR3 bases: TGCAGCGTGTACGGGGTGGAGGAGACCCAGTACTTC. Amino acid sequence: CSVYGVEETQYF.

Only one count was recorded for this clone. The chain recombines TRBV6-5 with TRBJ1-3, with D unclear. Deletions cut 4 bases from V and 0 bases from J, with 10 bases between. Germline V gene sequence: CDR1 MNHEY, CDR2 SVGAGI. CDR3 length: 15 amino acids. CDR3 DNA: TGTGCCAGCAGTTCGAAAGGAGGCTCTGGAAACACCATATATTTT. Protein: CASSSKGGSGNTIYF.

J is TRBJ1-4 and V is TRBV3-1 (or the pseudogene TRBV3-2); D might be TRBD1 (6 bases). This CDR3 is 14 amino acids long. Trimming removed 5 bases from V and 7 bases from J, with 14 bases in between. Germline CDR1 and CDR2: LGHDT and YNNKEL (reference sequence). This CDR3 is CASSFRGGAEKLFF. The CDR3, as DNA: TGTGCCAGCAGCTTCAGGGGTGGGGCTGAAAAACTGTTTTTT.

The chain is built from TRBV3-1 (or the pseudogene TRBV3-2) and TRBJ2-3; TRBD2 aligns across 12 bases. CDR3 length equals 15 residues. CDR1 and CDR2 from the germline V gene are LGHDT and YNNKEL (reference sequence). The junction had 2 bases not matched to a gene; V was cut back by 3 bases and J by 4 bases. The chain's CDR3 is CASSQTSGGSDTQYF. CDR3 DNA sequence: TGTGCCAGCAGCCAGACTAGCGGGGGTTCAGATACGCAGTATTTT.

The gene calls are TRBV7-2 and TRBJ2-3; D might be TRBD2 (6 bases). Germline V CDR1 and CDR2: SGHTA, FQGNSA. This CDR3 spans 15 amino acids. V was cut by 5 bases and J by 4 bases, with 16 bases left in between. The CDR3 loop reads CASSPSLASADTQYF. DNA of the CDR3: TGTGCCAGCAGCCCCTCCCTAGCGAGCGCAGATACGCAGTATTTT.

CDR3 nucleotide sequence: TGTGCCAGCAGCCCCGCTGGGAGCCACCAGTCACCCCTCCACTTT. Its protein product is CASSPAGSHQSPLHF. The chain employs TRBV3-1 (or the pseudogene TRBV3-2) and TRBJ1-6; D gene unclear. The V end was cut by 4 bases, the J end by 10 bases, with 17 bases between. Germline assignment: CDR1 LGHDT and CDR2 YNNKEL (reference sequence). The CDR3 has 15 amino acids.